The rows below give T cell receptor beta chains drawn from one sample of a study of T cell changes during pregnancy in multiple sclerosis. Clones were read by immunoSEQ multiplex PCR, and TCRdb kept only the in-frame ones, dropping some. The repertoire consists of tens of thousands of clones, with 90% to 95% occurring once and the leading ten covering approximately 0.44%. Sequenced here: CD4+ T cells from peripheral blood mononuclear cells, sampled before pregnancy. These receptors all come from a female donor with multiple sclerosis, enrolled in a pregnancy study. Both conserved end residues are trimmed from each CDR3. A D gene is named only where the DNA matches it firmly. Some rows have no size entry. The others give once, few or many, or a class for an expanded clone.

j_gene	v_gene	abundance	d_gene	CDR3aa
TRBJ2-7	TRBV9	.	.	ASSATAARRQSYEQY
TRBJ1-6	TRBV7-3	.	.	ASSLSSSYNSPLH
TRBJ1-2	TRBV2	.	.	ASNPSQGTTYGYT
TRBJ2-5	TRBV7-2	.	TRBD2	ASSLGVAGGQETQY
TRBJ1-2	TRBV6-5	.	TRBD1	ASGTVNYGYT
TRBJ2-7	TRBV4-1	.	.	ASSPQGSRGKWQY
TRBJ1-1	TRBV7-2	.	.	ASSLVPAGVNTEAF
TRBJ2-1	TRBV6-5	.	.	ASSYGSPNEQF
TRBJ2-2	TRBV19	.	.	ASMRAGELF
TRBJ2-5	TRBV6-6	.	TRBD1	ATSKDRVIETQY
TRBJ1-2	TRBV4-1	.	TRBD1	ASSQAGQGNYGYT
TRBJ1-2	TRBV14	.	TRBD1	ASSHDRVGYGYT
TRBJ2-2	TRBV5-1	.	.	ASRGLGGTGELF
TRBJ1-6	TRBV27	.	.	ASSLGRTTNSPLH
TRBJ2-1	TRBV4-1	.	TRBD2	ASSQNLAGAYNEQF
TRBJ1-3	TRBV18	.	.	ASSPPIGTTGNTIY
TRBJ2-5	TRBV19	.	TRBD2	ASRRTSHVETQY
TRBJ2-5	TRBV30	.	TRBD1	AWSGGTVQETQY
TRBJ1-5	TRBV14	.	.	ASSHDRQAPVHQPQH
TRBJ2-1	TRBV25-1	.	.	ASSTKPVSRNNEQF
TRBJ2-5	TRBV6-1	.	TRBD1	ASSEGLRTGSRETQY
TRBJ2-7	TRBV7-8	.	.	ASSPALWSPPYEQY
TRBJ2-1	TRBV9	.	TRBD2	ASSAPAGGPVLGQF
TRBJ1-3	TRBV30	.	.	AWSTGLSSGNTIY
TRBJ2-1	TRBV9	.	TRBD2	ASSVGDVGGESEQF
TRBJ2-2	TRBV9	.	TRBD1	ASSVGQGKTGELF
TRBJ1-1	TRBV6-5	.	.	ASSLGATTEAF
TRBJ2-3	TRBV5-4	once	.	ASSLRGGLTDTQY
TRBJ2-5	TRBV7-2	.	.	ASSLGSQVYQETQY
TRBJ2-2	TRBV15	.	TRBD2	ATSRGLAETGELF
TRBJ2-1	TRBV25-1	few	.	ASFEPPGEQF
TRBJ1-2	TRBV5-1	.	.	ASSLVGGNHGYT
TRBJ1-6	TRBV21-1	.	.	ASSPGQGPDSPLH
TRBJ2-3	TRBV9	.	.	ASSVRTGTDTQY
TRBJ2-1	TRBV5-4	.	.	ASSSGSGDEQF
TRBJ1-3	TRBV7-2	.	TRBD1	ATRQGSTGNTIY
TRBJ1-2	TRBV18	once	.	ASSPMDKTPYGYT
TRBJ1-5	TRBV18	.	TRBD1	ASSPLGTGAQPQH
TRBJ2-5	TRBV7-8	.	.	ATMGVETQY
TRBJ1-1	TRBV5-1	.	.	ASSVEGGKNTEAF
TRBJ2-5	TRBV4-1	.	.	ASSQENRSPLQETQY
TRBJ2-7	TRBV18	.	TRBD1	ASSRKGQVIRGEQY
TRBJ1-1	TRBV10-3	.	.	ATTPSWANTEAF
TRBJ1-4	TRBV4-1	.	.	ASSQVGQRRTNEKLF
TRBJ1-1	TRBV5-1	.	.	ASSVQMNTEAF
TRBJ1-6	TRBV7-2	.	TRBD1	ASSLARGQGGNSPLH
TRBJ2-7	TRBV7-2	.	.	ASSSLRGGDLYEQY
TRBJ1-5	TRBV27	.	TRBD1	ASSRTGDTQPQH
TRBJ2-7	TRBV2	.	TRBD1	ASSTGTGLIEQY
TRBJ2-3	TRBV14	.	TRBD2	ASSQRRGTSTDTQY
TRBJ2-5	TRBV28	.	.	ASSLAGGRGGTQY
TRBJ2-7	TRBV7-8	.	TRBD2	ASSFSGNPYEQY
TRBJ2-3	TRBV7-8	.	TRBD2	ASSRRRLADTYLTDTQY
TRBJ1-1	TRBV9	once	.	ASSVEGDTEAF